This TCR beta chain originates from a study of CD8 T cells in ankylosing spondylitis. General observations from the study: Disease-linked clones reportedly showed significant enrichment in matched ankylosing spondylitis synovial fluid. What appeared characteristic of ankylosing spondylitis blood was a TCR beta motif of seven to nine highly homologous variants.

Libraries of TCR beta came from quantitative 5'-RACE with molecular barcodes. MiXCR was run by TCRdb on the 5' RACE reads, yielding one entry per CDR3 protein. The table includes 90,000 to 120,000 distinct CDR3 sequences, 24% detected once. The V gene lost 0 bases and the J gene lost 5 bases, with 13 bases spanning the gap. Per the germline V gene, CDR1 is KGHDR and CDR2 is SFDVKD. The CDR3 loop spans 16 amino acids. A word on this clonotype: Its antigen is not known.

The chain employs TRBV24-1 and TRBJ2-1, with a weak D call TRBD2 (5 bases). The sequence derives from a male donor with ankylosing spondylitis. Material for sequencing was synovial fluid, either unsorted or a sorted T cell fraction (not recorded which). The CDR3 spells CATSDLFSWEHNEQFF. For the CDR3, the DNA is TGTGCCACCAGTGATTTGTTTAGCTGGGAGCACAATGAGCAGTTCTTC.